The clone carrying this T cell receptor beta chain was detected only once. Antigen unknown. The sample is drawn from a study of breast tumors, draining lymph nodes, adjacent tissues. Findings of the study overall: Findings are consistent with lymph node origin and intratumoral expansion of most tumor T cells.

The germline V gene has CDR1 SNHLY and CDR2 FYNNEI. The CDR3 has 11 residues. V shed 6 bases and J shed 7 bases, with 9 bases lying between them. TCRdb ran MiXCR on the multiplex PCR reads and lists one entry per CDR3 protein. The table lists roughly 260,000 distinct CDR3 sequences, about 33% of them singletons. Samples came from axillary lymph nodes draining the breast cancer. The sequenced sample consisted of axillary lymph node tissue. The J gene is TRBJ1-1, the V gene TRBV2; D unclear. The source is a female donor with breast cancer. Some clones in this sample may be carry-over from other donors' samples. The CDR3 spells CASRILIEAFF. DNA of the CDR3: TGTGCCAGCAGGATACTGATTGAAGCTTTCTTT.